A selection of T cell receptor beta chains follows, all from one sample in a study of T cells in Graves' hyperthyroidism and ophthalmopathy. Via MiXCR, TCRdb re-called the multiplex PCR reads, giving one row per CDR3 protein. The table has 610,000 or so distinct CDR3 sequences, about half seen once. Input material: peripheral blood or thyroid tissue (not recorded which). The receptors derive from a woman between 18 and 29 years old with Graves' hyperthyroidism. The CDR3 runs from the conserved cysteine through the conserved F or W. A D gene is named only where the DNA matches it firmly. Clone size is stated in some rows and not others, as once, few, many or a class when expanded.

TRBD1,TRBJ1-2,many,TRBV20-1,TGCAGTGCTAGAGCAGAATACGGACAGGCGACGAACTATGGCTACACCTTC,CSARAEYGQATNYGYTF
-,TRBJ2-1,-,TRBV10-3,TGTGCCATCAGTGAAGGGGGCTCCTACAATGAGCAGTTCTTC,CAISEGGSYNEQFF
-,TRBJ1-1,many,TRBV5-1,TGCGCCAGCGGGAGGGGCAGGACTGAAGCTTTCTTT,CASGRGRTEAFF
TRBD2,TRBJ2-7,once,TRBV20-1,TGCAGTGCTAGACGGACTAGCGGGAGCGAATACGAGCAGTACTTC,CSARRTSGSEYEQYF
-,TRBJ1-4,many,TRBV6-1,TGTGCCAGCAGTGATGTCAGGGAAAATGAAAAACTGTTTTTT,CASSDVRENEKLFF
-,TRBJ1-6,few,TRBV15,TGTGCCACCAGCAGAGAGACACCAATACCTTCACCCCTCCACTTT,CATSRETPIPSPLHF
TRBD2,TRBJ2-3,many,TRBV10-3,TGTGCCATCACACAATACGGACTAGCGGGAGACGATACGCAGTATTTT,CAITQYGLAGDDTQYF
-,TRBJ1-3,many,TRBV20-1,TGCAGTGCTAAATCGGGGGTAAAGGAAGGAAACACCATATATTTT,CSAKSGVKEGNTIYF
TRBD1,TRBJ2-3,-,TRBV10-3,TGTGCCATCACGGAAGGGGGACAGAGCACAGATACGCAGTATTTT,CAITEGGQSTDTQYF
-,TRBJ2-7,-,TRBV19,TGTGCCAGTAGTTTTGGTGACAATTCCTACGAGCAGTACTTC,CASSFGDNSYEQYF
TRBD2,TRBJ2-5,many,TRBV11-2,TGTGCCAGCAGCCCGCGGACTAGCGGGAGTAATCAAGAGACCCAGTACTTC,CASSPRTSGSNQETQYF
-,TRBJ1-1,many,TRBV20-1,TGCAGTGCTAGAGATGCAGGGCTCAACACTGAAGCTTTCTTT,CSARDAGLNTEAFF
TRBD2,TRBJ2-7,once,TRBV29-1,TGCAGCTTGGACACCGGGACTAGCGGGAACAAGCAGTACTTC,CSLDTGTSGNKQYF
TRBD2,TRBJ2-7,-,TRBV24-1,TGTGCCACCAGTGACCCCGGGACTAGCGGGACGAAAACCTACAATGAGCAGTACTTC,CATSDPGTSGTKTYNEQYF
-,TRBJ2-7,-,TRBV12-3/TRBV12-4,TGTGCCAGCAGTGAAGATGGGGCGCGGAACGAGCAGTACTTC,CASSEDGARNEQYF
TRBD2,TRBJ2-3,-,TRBV25-1,TGTGCCAGCAGTGCTGGCGGGAGGGCCTTCACAGATACGCAGTATTTT,CASSAGGRAFTDTQYF
-,TRBJ1-5,many,TRBV20-1,TGCAGTGCTAGAAGTCAGAATCAGCCCCAGCATTTT,CSARSQNQPQHF
-,TRBJ2-7,-,TRBV20-1,TGCAGTGCCCATCTTGGGGGAAGGGACGAGCAGTACTTC,CSAHLGGRDEQYF
-,TRBJ2-1,many,TRBV9,TGTGCCAGCAGCGTAGGGGGGGATGAGCAGTTCTTC,CASSVGGDEQFF
-,TRBJ1-5,-,TRBV6-1,TGTGTCAGCAGAGAATCGTTGCTAAATCAGCCCCAGCATTTT,CVSRESLLNQPQHF
TRBD1,TRBJ1-2,-,TRBV5-1,TGCGCCAGCAGCTTTCTACCGGGACAGGGAGGTCGGGGCTACACCTTC,CASSFLPGQGGRGYTF
-,TRBJ2-7,many,TRBV6-6,TGTGCCAGCAGTTACTCGAGAGACCCGGTAAGCTACGAGCAGTACTTC,CASSYSRDPVSYEQYF
-,TRBJ2-1,once,TRBV4-3,TGCGCCAGCAGCCAAGACACTAACGGGGGCTACAATGAGCAGTTCTTC,CASSQDTNGGYNEQFF
-,TRBJ2-7,-,TRBV9,TGTGCCAGCAGCCCAGGAGGGGGCACTAGCGCCTACGAGCAGTACTTC,CASSPGGGTSAYEQYF
-,TRBJ2-7,many,TRBV4-1,TGCGCCAGCAGCCAAGTTAGGGGACGGAACTACGAGCAGTACTTC,CASSQVRGRNYEQYF
-,TRBJ1-5,-,TRBV29-1,TGCAGCGTTGTTACCTACAATGAGCATTTT,CSVVTYNEHF
TRBD1,TRBJ1-4,-,TRBV10-3,TGTGCCATCAGTCCCGGGACAGGGTTAAGTCTGTTTTTT,CAISPGTGLSLFF
-,TRBJ2-5,many,TRBV6-1,TGTGCCAGCAGTCCCCGCCGGGTCCAAGAGACCCAGTACTTC,CASSPRRVQETQYF